Below, one T cell receptor (beta chain) is given with its context. This sample is part of a study of response to subunit inactivated influenza vaccine. Each CDR3 protein gets one entry after TCRdb re-called the RT-PCR reads with MiXCR. The table has hundreds of thousands of distinct CDR3 sequences, approximately 17% seen once. Sequencing was performed on PBMCs from blood, taken 5 days after vaccination. This receptor was obtained from a man aged 45-65 years who received an inactivated influenza vaccine.

CDR3 in amino acids: CASSQGSTEQYF. In DNA, the CDR3 is TGCGCCAGCAGCCAAGGGTCAACTGAGCAGTACTTC. This rearrangement joins TRBV4-3 to TRBJ2-7; the D is unclear. The CDR3 has 12 residues. Germline V gene sequence: CDR1 LGHNA, CDR2 YSLEER. V lost 1 base and J 7 bases, leaving 8 bases between the germline ends.